This T cell receptor (beta chain) was sequenced for a study of CD8 T cells in Susac syndrome. After extraction with the RNeasy kit, about 0.5 to 1 ug of the RNA was reverse transcribed using random hexamers. In TCRdb, the immunoSEQ multiplex PCR reads were re-called with MiXCR into one record per CDR3 protein. The sample lists about 210,000 distinct CDR3 sequences, 95% occurring once. V lost 1 base and J lost 5; bases outside the gene matches: 4. This CDR3 contains 15 residues. Germline V gene data show CDR1 as SEHNR and CDR2 as FQNEAQ (reference sequence). The gene calls are TRBV7-9 and TRBJ2-1; the match to TRBD2 covers 8 bases. This clonotype originated in a human donor with multiple sclerosis. The sequenced material came from CD4+ T cells from PBMCs. The CDR3 spells CASSLESGRNNEQFF. DNA of the CDR3: TGTGCCAGCAGCTTAGAAAGCGGGAGAAACAATGAGCAGTTCTTC.